These 18 T cell receptor beta chains originate from one sample sequenced in a study of cytomegalovirus exposure and HLA in healthy donors. This PCR relied on a set of 60 Vbeta primers and 13 Jbeta primers. Using immunoSEQ multiplex PCR, the repertoire was profiled, and TCRdb retains in-frame clones only, with some absent. The sample holds roughly 40,000 clones, over 75% seen once. The source material was PBMCs. The receptors derive from a man aged 50 or older in good health and CMV-seronegative.

The CDR3 protein is CASSPSGGPTYNEQFF. DNA for the CDR3: TGTGCCAGCAGCCCGTCCGGAGGGCCGACCTACAATGAGCAGTTCTTC. The chain links TRBV28 to TRBJ2-1; D might be TRBD2 (6 bases). Per germline, CDR1 MDHEN and CDR2 SYDVKM. V shed 6 bases and J shed 2 bases, with 17 bases lying between them. The CDR3 runs 16 residues.

This clone showed up just a few times. V is TRBV11-2 and J is TRBJ1-2; a possible D gene is TRBD1 (6 bases). Trimming removed 1 base from V and 3 bases from J, with 15 bases in between. This CDR3 has 16 amino acids. CDR1 is SGHAT and CDR2 is FQNNGV in the germline V gene. The CDR3 here is CASSLAQGRLDYGYTF. DNA for the CDR3: TGTGCCAGCAGCTTAGCCCAGGGGAGATTAGACTATGGCTACACCTTC.

The rearrangement joins TRBV6-1 to TRBJ1-1, with unresolved D. The germline V gene has CDR1 MNHNS and CDR2 SASEGT. The CDR3 has 15 residues. V was cut by 2 bases and J by 4 bases, with 14 bases left in between. CDR3 bases: TGTGCCAGCAGTGAAACCGTACAGCGGTTCACTGAAGCTTTCTTT. Translating gives CASSETVQRFTEAFF.

This chain links TRBV30 with TRBJ2-7; 8 bases match TRBD1. Germline assignment: CDR1 GTSNPN and CDR2 SVGIG (reference sequence). The CDR3 runs to 14 residues. Losses at the gene ends were 0 bases for V and 2 bases for J; bases not matched to a gene: 3. Here the CDR3 DNA reads TGTGCCTGGAGTGTGGCAGGGGGCCCCTACGAGCAGTACTTC. Its protein product is CAWSVAGGPYEQYF.

V is TRBV7-6 and J is TRBJ1-6, with a tentative D call TRBD1 (6 bases). The CDR3 loop spans 12 amino acids. V was pared by 5 bases and J by 9 bases, with 8 bases between. Germline lookup yields CDR1 SGHVS and CDR2 FNYEAQ. The CDR3 region has the DNA TGTGCCAGCAGCATGGACAGTTCACCCCTCCACTTT. Translation gives CASSMDSSPLHF.

A single count supports this clone. The V call is TRBV19, the J call TRBJ1-1; D is unresolved. Trimming took 3 bases from V and 6 from J, leaving 14 bases between them. CDR3 length: 14 amino acids. Germline values: CDR1 LNHDA, CDR2 SQIVND (reference sequence). The CDR3 nucleotides are TGTGCCAGTAGTATCAATTCCGCAACATCTGAAGCTTTCTTT. Protein sequence: CASSINSATSEAFF.

The chain couples TRBV7-9 to TRBJ1-4; no reliable D call. With 4 bases removed from V and 3 bases from J, the gap between germline ends came to 15 bases. CDR3 length: 16 residues. Germline-derived CDR1 and CDR2 are SEHNR and FQNEAQ (reference sequence). CDR3 nucleotides: TGTGCCAGCAGCTCGGTCCGGGGAACCTCTAATGAAAAACTGTTTTTT. Translating gives CASSSVRGTSNEKLFF.

The chain recombines TRBV27 with TRBJ2-1, with 9 bases that match TRBD1. The CDR3 length is 16 residues. The junction had 6 bases not matched to a gene; V was cut back by 5 bases and J by 1 base. Germline CDR1 reads MNHEY; CDR2 reads SMNVEV (reference sequence). This chain's CDR3 is CASSIAGTGSYNEQFF. The CDR3 nucleotides read TGTGCCAGCAGTATCGCCGGGACAGGGTCCTACAATGAGCAGTTCTTC.

This clone was counted once. The gene calls are TRBV30 and TRBJ1-2, with a weak D call TRBD1 (6 bases). The V and J ends lost 0 bases and 2 bases respectively, with 19 bases between them. Per germline, CDR1 GTSNPN and CDR2 SVGIG (reference sequence). The CDR3 is made up of 17 amino acids. CDR3 loop: CAWSVGGAGRGNYGYTF. Written as DNA, the CDR3 is TGTGCCTGGAGTGTCGGAGGAGCAGGAAGGGGGAACTATGGCTACACCTTC.

The V gene is TRBV7-3, the J gene TRBJ1-1; 7 bases line up with TRBD1. With 11 bases clipped from V and 4 bases from J, the junction kept 10 bases outside the gene matches. The length of the CDR3 is 13 residues. CDR1 and CDR2 from the germline V gene are SGHTA and FQGTGA. The CDR3 spells CADRAGSSTEAFF. CDR3 bases: TGTGCCGACAGGGCAGGGTCGTCCACTGAAGCTTTCTTT.

This rearrangement joins TRBV6-6 to TRBJ1-1; a possible D gene is TRBD1 (6 bases). V lost 2 bases, J lost 7 bases, and 17 bases lay in between. The CDR3 contains 15 residues. Germline CDR1 is MNHNY and CDR2 is SVGAGI (reference sequence). The CDR3 reads CASSYGAGDVGEAFF. Written as DNA, the CDR3 is TGTGCCAGCAGTTACGGGGCAGGGGATGTCGGTGAAGCTTTCTTT.

J is TRBJ2-3 and V is TRBV4-1, with TRBD2 matching over 7 bases. The CDR3 contains 14 residues. The ends lost 4 bases at V and 3 bases at J; junction bases unmatched: 4. Looked up from germline, CDR1 is MGHRA and CDR2 is YSYEKL. CDR3 amino acids: CASSRTSFTDTQYF. The CDR3 DNA is TGCGCCAGCAGCCGGACTAGTTTTACAGATACGCAGTATTTT.

V and J are TRBV28 and TRBJ1-2; D is uncertain. Trimming removed 2 bases at V and 5 bases at J, with 9 bases between. Germline CDR1 and CDR2: MDHEN and SYDVKM. The CDR3 spans 13 residues. CDR3 residues: CASSLLARYGYTF. In DNA, the CDR3 is TGTGCCAGCAGTTTACTGGCAAGATATGGCTACACCTTC.

The chain has TRBV29-1 and TRBJ2-6, with D possibly TRBD1 on 6 matching bases. There are 16 residues in the CDR3. V was clipped by 0 bases and J by 0 bases, with 9 bases between them. CDR1 and CDR2 from the germline V gene are SQVTM and ANQGSEA. CDR3 residues: CSVEEGQNSGANVLTF. The CDR3, as DNA: TGCAGCGTTGAAGAAGGACAGAACTCTGGGGCCAACGTCCTGACTTTC.

V usage is TRBV5-1 and J usage is TRBJ2-2; weak D call: TRBD2 (7 bases). Germline V lookup: CDR1 SGHRS, CDR2 YFSETQ. CDR3 size: 17 residues. With 5 bases removed from V and 5 bases from J, the gap between germline ends came to 22 bases. CDR3 in DNA: TGCGCCAGCAGACCGAGGGGGGGACGGAGTGGGACCGGGGAGCTGTTTTTT. It is translated as CASRPRGGRSGTGELFF.

This chain links TRBV11-2 with TRBJ2-7, with 7 bases fitting TRBD2. Germline V gene data show CDR1 as SGHAT and CDR2 as FQNNGV. V was clipped by 1 base and J by 7 bases; unmatched bases: 10. The CDR3 totals 15 residues. The DNA for the CDR3 is TGTGCCAGCAGCTTAGTCGGGGGAGGGCCGGGTGAGCAGTACTTC. Amino acids: CASSLVGGGPGEQYF.

This clone was detected a few times. This chain links TRBV6-6 with TRBJ1-3; D gene unclear. Germline loops: CDR1 MNHNY, CDR2 SVGAGI (reference sequence). Trimming removed 2 bases at V and 4 bases at J, with 15 bases between. The CDR3 runs 16 residues. The chain's CDR3 is CASSYRVSPFGNTIYF. CDR3 nucleotide sequence: TGTGCCAGCAGTTACCGGGTTAGCCCTTTCGGAAACACCATATATTTT.

This CDR3 reads CASSMGLSSGGTDTQYF. The DNA for the CDR3 is TGTGCCAGTAGTATGGGCCTAAGTAGCGGGGGCACAGATACGCAGTATTTT. The rearrangement joins TRBV19 to TRBJ2-3; 8 bases are a match to TRBD2. The CDR3 sequence is 17 residues long. Germline V gene sequence: CDR1 LNHDA, CDR2 SQIVND (reference sequence). The V and J ends lost 3 bases and 1 base, in that order; junction bases with no gene match: 9.